The rows below give T cell receptor beta chains drawn from one sample of a study of blood T cell repertoires in COVID-19. Using immunoSEQ multiplex PCR, the repertoire was profiled, and TCRdb retains in-frame clones only, with some absent. In the table there are roughly 300,000 clones, more than 75% of which are singletons. Sequencing was performed on PBMCs or T cells enriched from blood (not recorded which). The source is a woman in her thirties who had recovered from COVID-19. Both conserved end residues are part of each CDR3.

j_gene	v_gene	CDR3aa
TRBJ1-5	TRBV7-2	CASSLTPPWAGGNQPQHF
TRBJ1-2	TRBV19	CASSMGTGTYYGYTF
TRBJ1-4	TRBV5-6	CASSFLGGAEKLFF
TRBJ2-7	TRBV19	CASSISRAYEQYF
TRBJ1-5	TRBV24-1	CATSDFSGTGRNQPQHF
TRBJ2-2	TRBV18	CASSPRRGVDTGELFF
TRBJ2-7	TRBV30	CAWTGGGTGEQYF
TRBJ1-2	TRBV27	CASSLSGTPGGGYTF
TRBJ2-2	TRBV28	CASSQTTYTGELFF
TRBJ2-7	TRBV13	CASSLGLRGYEQYF
TRBJ1-2	TRBV4-3	CASSQDRWGGTYGYTF
TRBJ2-7	TRBV5-1	CASSLTQGYEQYF
TRBJ1-2	TRBV7-2	CASSPGTPVNYGYTF
TRBJ2-5	TRBV6-5	CASSPNWRAGETQYF
TRBJ1-2	TRBV7-9	CASSSTTVYGYTF
TRBJ1-4	TRBV18	CASSPGQDPNEKLFF
TRBJ1-4	TRBV6-1	CASSEGGQFNEKLFF
TRBJ2-3	TRBV5-8	CASSLGLTDTQYF
TRBJ2-1	TRBV5-4	CASSLDSGSYNEQFF
TRBJ2-3	TRBV7-8	CASSLGRGEDTQYF
TRBJ2-1	TRBV28	CASSLINEQFF
TRBJ1-2	TRBV28	CASRYRGGYTF
TRBJ1-1	TRBV28	CATQLHMNTEAFF
TRBJ1-2	TRBV29-1	CSVDLYYGYTF
TRBJ2-7	TRBV5-1	CASSITGGSYEQYF
TRBJ2-1	TRBV30	CAWRKPGGEQFF
TRBJ2-1	TRBV5-6	CASSWGTSVYNEQFF
TRBJ2-7	TRBV11-2	CASGRGDSYEQYF
TRBJ2-7	TRBV14	CASSQHRDRNPYEQYF
TRBJ2-7	TRBV4-1	CASSQGAAESYEQYF
TRBJ2-5	TRBV12-5	CASGPGASGGVETQYF
TRBJ1-6	TRBV2	CASSEEGVRNSPLHF
TRBJ1-2	TRBV5-1	CASSGQAGDVYGYTF
TRBJ2-3	TRBV27	CASSLLGGQVDTDTQYF
TRBJ1-2	TRBV28	CASSLKALWGQTYYGYTF
TRBJ2-7	TRBV18	CASSPAVRNYEQYF
TRBJ2-5	TRBV5-4	CASSSRVYQETQYF
TRBJ2-1	TRBV10-3	CAISESGNEQFF
TRBJ2-7	TRBV27	CASSRTGGHEQYF
TRBJ2-7	TRBV12-3/TRBV12-4	CASRGGGGIEQYF
TRBJ2-7	TRBV10-3	CAIRTGASYEQYF
TRBJ1-4	TRBV27	CASSGDRANEKLFF
TRBJ2-2	TRBV28	CASSTFRETGELFF
TRBJ2-5	TRBV18	CASATREVQETQYF
TRBJ2-1	TRBV9	CASSVGGTSYNEQFF
TRBJ1-2	TRBV5-6	CASSNMDRTLLYGYTF
TRBJ2-1	TRBV7-9	CASGTGEYNEQFF